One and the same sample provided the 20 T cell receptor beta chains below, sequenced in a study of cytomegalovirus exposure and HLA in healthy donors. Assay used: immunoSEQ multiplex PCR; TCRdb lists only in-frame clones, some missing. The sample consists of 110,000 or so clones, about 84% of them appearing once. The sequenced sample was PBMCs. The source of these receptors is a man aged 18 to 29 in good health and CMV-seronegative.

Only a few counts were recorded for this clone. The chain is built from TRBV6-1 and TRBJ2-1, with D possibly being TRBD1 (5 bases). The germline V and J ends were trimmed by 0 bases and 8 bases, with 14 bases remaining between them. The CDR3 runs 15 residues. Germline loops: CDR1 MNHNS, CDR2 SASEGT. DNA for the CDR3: TGTGCCAGCAGTGAAGCCGCGACAAGGGGCGATGAGCAGTTCTTC. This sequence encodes CASSEAATRGDEQFF.

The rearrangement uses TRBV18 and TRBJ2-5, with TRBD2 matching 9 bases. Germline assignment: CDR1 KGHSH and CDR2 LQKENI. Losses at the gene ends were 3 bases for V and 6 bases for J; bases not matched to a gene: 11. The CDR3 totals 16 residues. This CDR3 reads CASSPKTSGPGKTQYF. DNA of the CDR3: TGTGCCAGCTCACCCAAGACTAGCGGTCCCGGGAAGACCCAGTACTTC.

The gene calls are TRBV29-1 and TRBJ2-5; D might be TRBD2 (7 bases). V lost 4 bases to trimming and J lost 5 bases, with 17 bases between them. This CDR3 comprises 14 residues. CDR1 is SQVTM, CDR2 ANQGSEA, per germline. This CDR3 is CSVVSGGRGETQYF. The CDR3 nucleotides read TGCAGCGTTGTATCCGGGGGGCGCGGGGAGACCCAGTACTTC. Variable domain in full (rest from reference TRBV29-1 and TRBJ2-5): SAVISQKPSRDICQRGTSLTIQCQVDSQVTMMFWYRQQPGQSLTLIATANQGSEATYESGFVIDKFPISRPNLTFSTLTVSNMSPEDSSIYLCSVVSGGRGETQYFGPGTRLLVL.

As DNA, the CDR3 is TGTGCCAGCAGTCAAAGGACAGGGGGGATTGGGACCCAGTACTTC. Translating it yields CASSQRTGGIGTQYF. This chain links TRBV6-1 with TRBJ2-5; TRBD1 agrees at 10 bases. The trim removed 5 bases at V and 7 bases at J, leaving 10 bases unmatched. This CDR3 contains 15 residues. Germline CDR1 and CDR2: MNHNS and SASEGT.

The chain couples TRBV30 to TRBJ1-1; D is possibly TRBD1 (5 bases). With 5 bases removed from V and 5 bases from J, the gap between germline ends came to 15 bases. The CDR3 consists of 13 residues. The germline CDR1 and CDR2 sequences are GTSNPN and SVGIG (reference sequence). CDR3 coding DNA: TGTGCCTGGGACATCCAGGGCAAAACTGAAGCTTTCTTT. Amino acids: CAWDIQGKTEAFF.

This chain's CDR3 is CASSEYRQGNTEAFF. DNA of the CDR3: TGTGCCAGCAGTGAATATAGACAGGGGAACACTGAAGCTTTCTTT. This sequence joins TRBV25-1 and TRBJ1-1, with 7 bases lining up with TRBD1. The junction had 2 bases not matched to a gene; V was cut back by 0 bases and J by 1 base. Germline V gene lookup returns CDR1 MGHDK and CDR2 SYGVNS. The CDR3 covers 15 residues.

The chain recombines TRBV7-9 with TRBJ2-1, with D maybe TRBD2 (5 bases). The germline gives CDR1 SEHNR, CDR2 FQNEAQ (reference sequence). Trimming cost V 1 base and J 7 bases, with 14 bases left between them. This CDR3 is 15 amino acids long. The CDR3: CASSLVASSGNEQFF. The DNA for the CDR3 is TGTGCCAGCAGCTTAGTGGCTAGCAGTGGTAATGAGCAGTTCTTC. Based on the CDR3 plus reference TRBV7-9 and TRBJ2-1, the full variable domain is DTGVSQNPRHKITKRGQNVTFRCDPISEHNRLYWYRQTLGQGPEFLTYFQNEAQLEKSRLLSDRFSAERPKGSFSTLEIQRTEQGDSAMYLCASSLVASSGNEQFFGPGTRLTVL.

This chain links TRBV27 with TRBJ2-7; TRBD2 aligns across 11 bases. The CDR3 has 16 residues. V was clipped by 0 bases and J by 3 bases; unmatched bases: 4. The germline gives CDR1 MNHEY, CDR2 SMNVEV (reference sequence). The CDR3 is CASSLSRGLAGYEQYF. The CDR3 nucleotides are TGTGCCAGCAGTTTATCGAGAGGACTAGCGGGCTACGAGCAGTACTTC.

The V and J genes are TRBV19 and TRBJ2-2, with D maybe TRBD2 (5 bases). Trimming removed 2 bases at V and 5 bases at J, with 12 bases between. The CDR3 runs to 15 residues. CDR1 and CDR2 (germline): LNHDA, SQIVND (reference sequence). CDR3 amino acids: CASSIKGSGTGELFF. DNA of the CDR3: TGTGCCAGTAGTATAAAAGGGAGTGGTACCGGGGAGCTGTTTTTT.

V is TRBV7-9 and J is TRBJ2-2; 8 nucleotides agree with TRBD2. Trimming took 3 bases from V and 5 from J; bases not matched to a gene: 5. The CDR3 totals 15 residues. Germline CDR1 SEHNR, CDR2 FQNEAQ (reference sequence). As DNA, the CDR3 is TGTGCCAGCAGCTTGACTAGCGAGATAACCGGGGAGCTGTTTTTT. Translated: CASSLTSEITGELFF.

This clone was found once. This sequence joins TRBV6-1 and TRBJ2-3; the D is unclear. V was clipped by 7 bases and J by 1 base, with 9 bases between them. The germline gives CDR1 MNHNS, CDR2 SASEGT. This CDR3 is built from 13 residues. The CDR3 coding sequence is TGTGCCAGCACCAAAGAGGGCACAGATACGCAGTATTTT. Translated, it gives CASTKEGTDTQYF.

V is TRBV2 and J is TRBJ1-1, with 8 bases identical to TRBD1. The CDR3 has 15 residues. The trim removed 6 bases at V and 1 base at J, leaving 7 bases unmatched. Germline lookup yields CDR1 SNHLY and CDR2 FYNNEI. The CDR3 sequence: CASSRQDRGNTEAFF. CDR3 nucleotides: TGTGCCAGCAGCCGTCAAGACAGGGGGAACACTGAAGCTTTCTTT.

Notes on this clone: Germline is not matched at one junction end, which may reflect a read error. Here the CDR3 reads CASSEGGQLNEKLFF. In nucleotides, the CDR3 is TGTGCCAGCAGCGAAGGGGGACAGCTTAATGAAAAACTGTTTTTT. V and J are TRBV6-1 and TRBJ1-4; 7 bases line up with TRBD1. The CDR3 totals 15 residues. Per germline, CDR1 MNHNS and CDR2 SASEGT.

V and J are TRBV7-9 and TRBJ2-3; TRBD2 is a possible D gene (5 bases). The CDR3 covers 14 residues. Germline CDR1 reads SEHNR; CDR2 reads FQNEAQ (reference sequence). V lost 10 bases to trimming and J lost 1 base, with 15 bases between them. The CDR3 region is CATSKSGGTDTQYF. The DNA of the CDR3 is TGTGCCACTTCGAAGAGCGGTGGCACAGATACGCAGTATTTT.

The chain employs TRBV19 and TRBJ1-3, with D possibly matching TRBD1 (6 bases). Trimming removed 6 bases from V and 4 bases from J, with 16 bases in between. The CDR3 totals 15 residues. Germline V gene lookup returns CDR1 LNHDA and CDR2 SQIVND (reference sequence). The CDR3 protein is CASSRTPGEGNTIYF. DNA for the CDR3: TGTGCCAGTAGCCGGACCCCAGGGGAGGGAAACACCATATATTTT. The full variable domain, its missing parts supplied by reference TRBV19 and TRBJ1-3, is DGGITQSPKYLFRKEGQNVTLSCEQNLNHDAMYWYRQDPGQGLRLIYYSQIVNDFQKGDIAEGYSVSREKKESFPLTVTSAQKNPTAFYLCASSRTPGEGNTIYFGEGSWLTVV.

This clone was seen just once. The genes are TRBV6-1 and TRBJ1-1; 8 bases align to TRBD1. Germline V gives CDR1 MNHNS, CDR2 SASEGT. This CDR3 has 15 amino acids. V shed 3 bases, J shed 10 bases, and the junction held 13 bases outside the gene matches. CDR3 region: CASSDGQGREQRAFF. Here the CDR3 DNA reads TGTGCCAGCAGTGATGGACAGGGACGGGAACAGCGAGCTTTCTTT.

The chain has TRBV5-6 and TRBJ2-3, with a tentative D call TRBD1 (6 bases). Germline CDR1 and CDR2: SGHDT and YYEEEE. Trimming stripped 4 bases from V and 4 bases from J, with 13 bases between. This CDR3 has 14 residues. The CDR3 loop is CASSKQGLPDTQYF. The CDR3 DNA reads TGTGCCAGCAGCAAACAGGGTCTGCCAGATACGCAGTATTTT.

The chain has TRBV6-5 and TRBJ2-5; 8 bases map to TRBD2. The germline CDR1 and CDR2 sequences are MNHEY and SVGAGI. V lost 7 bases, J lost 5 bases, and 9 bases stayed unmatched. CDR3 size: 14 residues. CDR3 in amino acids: CASTAHRGGETQYF. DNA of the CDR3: TGTGCCAGCACCGCACACCGGGGGGGGGAGACCCAGTACTTC.

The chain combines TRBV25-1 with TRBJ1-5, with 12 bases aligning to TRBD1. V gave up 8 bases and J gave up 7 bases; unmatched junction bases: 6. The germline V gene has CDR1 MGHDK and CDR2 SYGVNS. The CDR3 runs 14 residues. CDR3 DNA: TGTGCCAGCTCACCGGGACAGGGGGCACAGCCCCAGCATTTT. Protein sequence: CASSPGQGAQPQHF.

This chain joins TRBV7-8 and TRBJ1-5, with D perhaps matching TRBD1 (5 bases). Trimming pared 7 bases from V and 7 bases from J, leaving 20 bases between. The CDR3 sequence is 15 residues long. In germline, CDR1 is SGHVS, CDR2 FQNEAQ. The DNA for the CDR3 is TGTGCCAGCACTATTCGTCGACAGTTGGAACAGCCCCAGCATTTT. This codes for CASTIRRQLEQPQHF.